These T cell receptor beta chains were read from a single sample in a study of response to subunit inactivated influenza vaccine. TCRdb passed the RT-PCR reads through MiXCR, listing each CDR3 protein once. This table holds around 490,000 distinct CDR3 sequences, around 8% found once. The sample in question was PBMCs from blood, obtained 23 to 25 months after vaccination. These TCRs come from a man aged 50 to 75 who received an inactivated influenza vaccine. Both conserved end residues are part of each CDR3. D genes are given only for firm matches. Not every row has a clone size; where given, it reads once, few, many or a size class.

few	TRBV9	TRBD2	TRBJ2-3	TGTGCCAGCAGCGTAGAGGCGGGAGGGCGAGATACGCAGTATTTT	CASSVEAGGRDTQYF
few	TRBV20-1	.	TRBJ2-7	TGCAGTGCTAGAGATATGAGACGGGATAGCGTCACCTACGAGCAGTACTTC	CSARDMRRDSVTYEQYF
.	TRBV18	TRBD2	TRBJ2-1	TGTGCCAGCTCACCACCGACTAGCGGGAGAGGTAATGAGCAGTTCTTC	CASSPPTSGRGNEQFF
few	TRBV4-2	.	TRBJ2-2	TGTGCCAGCAGCCAAGTGGGTGGGTTTGGAGTTTACACCGGGGAGCTGTTTTTT	CASSQVGGFGVYTGELFF
few	TRBV20-1	.	TRBJ1-5	TGCAGTGCTAGAGATGCAGGGGTCGGTCAGCCCCAGCATTTT	CSARDAGVGQPQHF
many	TRBV20-1	TRBD2	TRBJ2-1	TGCAGTGCTACCCAACTAGCGGGAAGGCAGTTCTTC	CSATQLAGRQFF
few	TRBV7-6	TRBD2	TRBJ2-3	TGTGCCAGCAGCTCCGGGACTAGCGGGGGGGCCAGCACAGATACGCAGTATTTT	CASSSGTSGGASTDTQYF
many	TRBV7-8	.	TRBJ2-1	TGTGCCAGCAGCTTGGGCAGGCTGACCTACAATGAGCAGTTCTTC	CASSLGRLTYNEQFF
.	TRBV24-1	TRBD2	TRBJ2-3	TGTGCCACCAGTGCCCGAGGGAGGGGCGCAGATACGCAGTATTTT	CATSARGRGADTQYF
.	TRBV2	.	TRBJ2-7	TGTGCCAGCGGCCCCTCGGGCGAGCAGTACTTC	CASGPSGEQYF
few	TRBV5-1	TRBD1	TRBJ2-7	TGCGCCAGCAGCTCTAATACTAGAACAGGGGTAGGGGAGCAGTACTTC	CASSSNTRTGVGEQYF
many	TRBV7-2	.	TRBJ2-4	TGTGCCAGCAGCTTAGAGTGGGAAGACATTCAGTACTTC	CASSLEWEDIQYF
.	TRBV5-5	.	TRBJ1-1	TGTGCCAGCAGCTTGAGCAGGGTCGCTGAAGCTTTCTTT	CASSLSRVAEAFF
many	TRBV24-1	TRBD1	TRBJ1-1	TGTGCCACCAGTGATGGACAGGGAGACACTGAAGCTTTCTTT	CATSDGQGDTEAFF
few	TRBV4-2	.	TRBJ2-7	TGTGCCAGCAGCCAAGATTTGGCTACGTCTTACGAGCAGTACTTC	CASSQDLATSYEQYF
few	TRBV6-5	.	TRBJ1-1	TGTGCCAGCAGCTTAACAGAGGCGAACACTGAAGCTTTCTTT	CASSLTEANTEAFF
.	TRBV4-3	.	TRBJ2-1	TGCGCCAGCAGCCAAGACGGTCTAGCAAGGGGTGAGCAGTTCTTC	CASSQDGLARGEQFF
.	TRBV20-1	.	TRBJ1-6	TGCAGTGCTAGAGCGGGGGGAGGATCCTATAATTCACCCCTCCACTTT	CSARAGGGSYNSPLHF
few	TRBV6-1	TRBD1	TRBJ2-1	TGTGCCAGCAGATCAGGACAGGCGATACAGCAGTTCTTC	CASRSGQAIQQFF
few	TRBV4-2	.	TRBJ1-6	TGTGCCAGCAGCCGAGGTCGGTCACCCCTCCACTTT	CASSRGRSPLHF
many	TRBV28	.	TRBJ1-1	TGTGCCAGCAGTTTAAACGACGGCGGGGTAGGACGAGCTTTCTTT	CASSLNDGGVGRAFF
few	TRBV4-3	.	TRBJ2-3	TGCGCCAGCAGCCAAGAGGCGAGCGTTATCCGCACAGATACGCAGTATTTT	CASSQEASVIRTDTQYF
.	TRBV29-1	.	TRBJ2-3	TGCAGCGCCCCGGACAGAGGTCTGGATACGCAGTATTTT	CSAPDRGLDTQYF
many	TRBV29-1	.	TRBJ2-7	TGCAGCGTTTTCATTGGGGACGAGCAGTACTTC	CSVFIGDEQYF
few	TRBV19	.	TRBJ1-1	TGTGCCAGTAGTAAACAGGACACTGAAGCTTTCTTT	CASSKQDTEAFF
many	TRBV5-1	TRBD2	TRBJ2-1	TGCGCCAGCAGCTTATGGACTAGCGGGGGGCGGACTGAGCAGTTCTTC	CASSLWTSGGRTEQFF
many	TRBV24-1	.	TRBJ2-5	TGTGCCACCAGTCCCTTGGGGGTGGAGACCCAGTACTTC	CATSPLGVETQYF